This record looks at one TCR beta chain sequence and its context. Antigen specificity is unknown. The study separated CD4+ cells into CD45RA+ naive and CD45RA-negative memory subsets. These data come from a study of shared clonotypes between healthy human individuals. The CDR3 sequence is 14 residues long. CDR1 is SNHLY and CDR2 is FYNNEI in the germline V gene. Trimming removed 6 bases from V and 4 bases from J, with 12 bases in between. Measured with immunoSEQ multiplex PCR; TCRdb has only the in-frame clones, and not every one. The sample yields around 1,100,000 clones, approximately 80% seen once. Study results and limitations: Approximately 5% of naive CD4 clonotypes were shared across four donors. Naive subsets, compared against memory subsets, generally had larger estimated richness values.

The sequencing input was memory CD4+ T cells from PBMCs. Described subset: CD45RA-negative fraction. V and J are TRBV2 and TRBJ1-4, with D unresolved. This TCR was sampled from a man between 18 and 35 years old in good health. Some clones in this sample may be carry-over from other donors' samples. DNA for the CDR3: TGTGCCAGCAGAGTCGTAGTTAGTAATGAAAAACTGTTTTTT. Protein product: CASRVVVSNEKLFF.